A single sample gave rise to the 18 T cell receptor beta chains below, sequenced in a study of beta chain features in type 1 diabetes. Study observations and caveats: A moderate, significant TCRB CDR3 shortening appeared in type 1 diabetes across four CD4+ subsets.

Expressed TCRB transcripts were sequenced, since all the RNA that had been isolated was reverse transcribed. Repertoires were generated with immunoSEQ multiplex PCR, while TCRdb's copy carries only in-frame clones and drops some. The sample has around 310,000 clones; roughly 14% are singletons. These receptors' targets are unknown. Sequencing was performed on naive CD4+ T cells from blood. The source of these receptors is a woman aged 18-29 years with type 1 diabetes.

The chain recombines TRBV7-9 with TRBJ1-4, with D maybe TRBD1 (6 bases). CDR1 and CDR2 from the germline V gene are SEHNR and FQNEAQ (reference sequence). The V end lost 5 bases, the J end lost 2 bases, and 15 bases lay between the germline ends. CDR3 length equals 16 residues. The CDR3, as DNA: TGTGCCAGCAGCCTGATGCGGGGGCTCACTAATGAAAAACTGTTTTTT. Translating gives CASSLMRGLTNEKLFF.

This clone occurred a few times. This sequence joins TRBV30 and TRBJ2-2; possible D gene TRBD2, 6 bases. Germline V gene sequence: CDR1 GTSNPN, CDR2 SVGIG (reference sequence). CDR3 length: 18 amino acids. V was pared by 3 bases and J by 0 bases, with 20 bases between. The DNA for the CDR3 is TGTGCCTGGAGCGTCAGGACGGGAGCGCCGCCGAACACCGGGGAGCTGTTTTTT. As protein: CAWSVRTGAPPNTGELFF. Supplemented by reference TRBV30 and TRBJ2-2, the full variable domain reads SQTIHQWPATLVQPVGSPLSLECTVEGTSNPNLYWYRQAAGRGLQLLFYSVGIGQISSEVPQNLSASRPQDRQFILSSKKLLLSDSGFYLCAWSVRTGAPPNTGELFFGEGSRLTVL.

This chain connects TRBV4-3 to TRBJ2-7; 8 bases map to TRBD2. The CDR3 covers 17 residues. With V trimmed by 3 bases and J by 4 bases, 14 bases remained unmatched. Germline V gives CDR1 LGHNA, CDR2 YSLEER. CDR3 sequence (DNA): TGCGCCAGCAGCCATTCTCGTCCCGGGACTAGAACGTACGAGCAGTACGTC. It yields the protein CASSHSRPGTRTYEQYV.

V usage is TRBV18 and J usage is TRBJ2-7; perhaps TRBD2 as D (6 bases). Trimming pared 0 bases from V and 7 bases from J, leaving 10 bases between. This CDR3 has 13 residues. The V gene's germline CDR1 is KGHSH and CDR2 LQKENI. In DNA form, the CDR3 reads TGTGCCAGCTCACCACCTAGCCGGGAGGAGCAGTACTTC. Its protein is CASSPPSREEQYF.

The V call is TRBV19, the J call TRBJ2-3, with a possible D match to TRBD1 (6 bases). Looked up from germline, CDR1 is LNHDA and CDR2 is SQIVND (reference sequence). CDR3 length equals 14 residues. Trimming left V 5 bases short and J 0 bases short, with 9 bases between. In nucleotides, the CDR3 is TGTGCCAGTAGTTGGACAGAAAGCACAGATACGCAGTATTTT. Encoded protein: CASSWTESTDTQYF.

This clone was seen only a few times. The CDR3, as DNA: TGTGCCAGCAGTTACGGTAGGGCAGGGGGCACAGATACGCAGTATTTT. It codes for CASSYGRAGGTDTQYF. The chain employs TRBV6-5 and TRBJ2-3; the D gene is possibly TRBD1 (6 bases). This CDR3 is 16 amino acids long. Germline V gene lookup returns CDR1 MNHEY and CDR2 SVGAGI. Trimming shortened V by 2 bases and J by 1 base, and 13 bases separated the two germline ends.

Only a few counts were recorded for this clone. The CDR3 spells CASSPPAGQTQYF. The DNA for the CDR3 is TGTGCCAGCAGCCCCCCGGCAGGGCAGACCCAGTACTTC. The chain recombines TRBV7-2 with TRBJ2-5; the D gene is possibly TRBD1 (5 bases). Germline CDR1 SGHTA, CDR2 FQGNSA. V was cut by 5 bases and J by 6 bases, with 13 bases left in between. The CDR3 spans 13 residues.

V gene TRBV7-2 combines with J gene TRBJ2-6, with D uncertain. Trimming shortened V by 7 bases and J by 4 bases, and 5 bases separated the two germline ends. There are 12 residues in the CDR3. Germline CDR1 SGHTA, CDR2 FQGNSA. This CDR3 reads CASTLGANVLTF. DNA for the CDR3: TGTGCCAGCACCCTAGGGGCCAACGTCCTGACTTTC.

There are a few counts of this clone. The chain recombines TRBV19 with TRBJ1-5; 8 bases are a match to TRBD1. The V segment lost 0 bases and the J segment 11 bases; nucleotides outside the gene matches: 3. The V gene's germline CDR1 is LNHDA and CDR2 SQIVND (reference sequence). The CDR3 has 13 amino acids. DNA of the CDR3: TGTGCCAGTAGTATAGAGAGGGGACAGGCCCAGCATTTT. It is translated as CASSIERGQAQHF.

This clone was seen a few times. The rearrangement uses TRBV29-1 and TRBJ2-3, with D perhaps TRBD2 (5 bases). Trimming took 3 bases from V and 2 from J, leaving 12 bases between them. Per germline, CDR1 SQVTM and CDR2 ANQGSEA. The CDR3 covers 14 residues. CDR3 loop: CSVEAAENTDTQYF. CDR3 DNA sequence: TGCAGCGTTGAGGCAGCGGAGAACACAGATACGCAGTATTTT.

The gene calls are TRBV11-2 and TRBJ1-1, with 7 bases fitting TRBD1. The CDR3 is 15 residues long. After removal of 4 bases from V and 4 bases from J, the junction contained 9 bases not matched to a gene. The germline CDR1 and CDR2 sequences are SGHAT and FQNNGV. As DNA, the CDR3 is TGTGCCAGCAGCTCCCTGCGACGGGACAGCACTGAAGCTTTCTTT. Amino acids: CASSSLRRDSTEAFF.

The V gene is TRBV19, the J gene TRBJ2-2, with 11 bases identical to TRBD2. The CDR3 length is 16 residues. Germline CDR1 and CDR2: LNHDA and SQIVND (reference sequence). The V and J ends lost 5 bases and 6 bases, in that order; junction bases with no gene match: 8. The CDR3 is CASSLTSGKSPGELFF. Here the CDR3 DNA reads TGTGCCAGTAGTTTGACTAGCGGGAAGTCCCCCGGGGAGCTGTTTTTT.

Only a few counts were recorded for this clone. This CDR3 is CASSSTGTDTQYF. The DNA of the CDR3 is TGTGCCAGCAGCTCAACAGGCACAGATACGCAGTATTTT. The genes are TRBV7-2 and TRBJ2-3; D unresolved. CDR3 length: 13 amino acids. V lost 4 bases and J 1 base, leaving 6 bases between the germline ends. Germline V CDR1 and CDR2: SGHTA, FQGNSA. Variable domain in full (rest from reference TRBV7-2 and TRBJ2-3): GAGVSQSPSNKVTEKGKDVELRCDPISGHTALYWYRQSLGQGLEFLIYFQGNSAPDKSGLPSDRFSAERTGGSVSTLTIQRTQQEDSAVYLCASSSTGTDTQYFGPGTRLTVL.

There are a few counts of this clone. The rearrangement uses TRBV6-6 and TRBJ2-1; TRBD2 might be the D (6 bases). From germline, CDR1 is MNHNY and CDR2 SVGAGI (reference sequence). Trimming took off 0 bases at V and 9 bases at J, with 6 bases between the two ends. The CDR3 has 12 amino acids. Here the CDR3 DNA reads TGTGCCAGCAGTTACTCGGGGGGTGAGCAGTTCTTC. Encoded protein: CASSYSGGEQFF.

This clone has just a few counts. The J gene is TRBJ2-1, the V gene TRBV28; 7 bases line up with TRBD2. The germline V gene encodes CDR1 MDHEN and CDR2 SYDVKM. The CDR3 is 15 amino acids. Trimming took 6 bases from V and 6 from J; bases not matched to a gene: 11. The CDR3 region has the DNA TGTGCCAGCAGCCGTAGCGGGCTAGGAGTCAATGAGCAGTTCTTC. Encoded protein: CASSRSGLGVNEQFF.

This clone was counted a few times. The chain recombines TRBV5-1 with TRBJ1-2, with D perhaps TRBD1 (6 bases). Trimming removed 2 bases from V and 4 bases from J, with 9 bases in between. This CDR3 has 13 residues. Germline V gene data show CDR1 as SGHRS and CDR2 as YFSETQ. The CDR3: CASSFDRSYGYTF. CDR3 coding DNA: TGCGCCAGCAGCTTTGACAGGAGCTATGGCTACACCTTC.

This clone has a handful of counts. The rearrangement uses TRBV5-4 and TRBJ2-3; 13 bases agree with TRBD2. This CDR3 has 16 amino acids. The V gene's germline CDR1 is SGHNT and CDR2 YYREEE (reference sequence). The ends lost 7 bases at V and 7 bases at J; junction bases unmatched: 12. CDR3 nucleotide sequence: TGTGCCAGCCATCTCCCGGGACTAGCGGGATCTAATACGCAGTATTTT. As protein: CASHLPGLAGSNTQYF.

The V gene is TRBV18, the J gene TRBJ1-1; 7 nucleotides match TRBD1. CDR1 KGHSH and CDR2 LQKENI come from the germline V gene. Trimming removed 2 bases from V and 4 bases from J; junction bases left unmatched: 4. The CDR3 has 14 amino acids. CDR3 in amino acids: CASSPNPGGTEAFF. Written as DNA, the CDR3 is TGTGCCAGCTCACCAAATCCAGGGGGCACTGAAGCTTTCTTT.